The 7 T cell receptor beta chains presented below share a single source sample, sequenced in a study of blood T cell repertoires in COVID-19. TCRdb keeps only in-frame clones here, not all; method: immunoSEQ multiplex PCR. The sample consists of about 250,000 clones, approximately 88% of them appearing once. The sample comprised peripheral blood. The receptor set was obtained from a woman in her thirties or forties who had recovered from COVID-19.

The V call is TRBV7-3, the J call TRBJ2-7; 10 nucleotides line up with TRBD2. The CDR3 has 16 amino acids. The germline gives CDR1 SGHTA, CDR2 FQGTGA. The junction had 13 bases not matched to a gene; V was cut back by 5 bases and J by 6 bases. The CDR3 loop is CASSPGGLAGAGEQYF. The CDR3 nucleotides read TGTGCCAGCAGCCCGGGGGGGCTAGCGGGAGCTGGCGAGCAGTACTTC.

V and J are TRBV25-1 and TRBJ2-6, with D tentatively TRBD1 (5 bases). Germline values: CDR1 MGHDK, CDR2 SYGVNS. The CDR3 spans 16 residues. V shed 4 bases and J shed 4 bases, with 14 bases lying between them. CDR3: CASSGAGNSGANVLTF. CDR3 nucleotides: TGTGCCAGCAGTGGGGCAGGGAATTCGGGGGCCAACGTCCTGACTTTC.

The V and J genes are TRBV7-9 and TRBJ2-1, with 7 bases matching TRBD1. V shed 5 bases and J 8 bases; nucleotides not matched to a gene: 12. This CDR3 has 15 amino acids. Germline V gene data show CDR1 as SEHNR and CDR2 as FQNEAQ (reference sequence). The DNA of the CDR3 is TGTGCCAGCAGCCCCGGACAGGCCCTGTTGGATGAGCAGTTCTTC. It yields the protein CASSPGQALLDEQFF.

The chain couples TRBV9 to TRBJ2-1, with D maybe TRBD2 (5 bases). The germline V gene has CDR1 SGDLS and CDR2 YYNGEE. V dropped 3 bases and J dropped 7 bases, with 11 bases sitting between them. The CDR3 runs 13 residues. CDR3 sequence (DNA): TGTGCCAGCAGCGCCCACCCGGGGAATGAGCAGTTCTTC. Its translation: CASSAHPGNEQFF.

J is TRBJ2-4 and V is TRBV7-9; D is possibly TRBD2 (6 bases). The CDR3 has 15 amino acids. Germline CDR1 and CDR2: SEHNR and FQNEAQ (reference sequence). Trimming removed 2 bases from V and 1 base from J, with 9 bases in between. The CDR3 nucleotides are TGTGCCAGCAGCTTATTGGAGGGGGCCAAAAACATTCAGTACTTC. Translation: CASSLLEGAKNIQYF.

The chain combines TRBV11-3 with TRBJ2-3; 9 bases match TRBD1. V lost 3 bases and J lost 5; bases outside the gene matches: 15. In germline, CDR1 is SGHNT, CDR2 YENEEA. The CDR3 is made up of 18 amino acids. This chain's CDR3 is CASSLNRGPSPSEDTQYF. In nucleotides, the CDR3 is TGTGCCAGCAGCTTGAACAGGGGGCCCTCTCCGTCGGAAGATACGCAGTATTTT.

CDR3 in amino acids: CASSARTGEPQHF. In DNA, the CDR3 is TGTGCCAGCAGCGCCCGGACTGGGGAGCCCCAGCATTTT. This chain links TRBV9 with TRBJ1-5, with D unresolved. This CDR3 has 13 residues. Germline-derived CDR1 and CDR2 are SGDLS and YYNGEE. V lost 3 bases and J lost 8, with 12 bases in between. The complete variable domain, with remaining parts taken from reference TRBV9 and TRBJ1-5, reads DSGVTQTPKHLITATGQRVTLRCSPRSGDLSVYWYQQSLDQGLQFLIQYYNGEERAKGNILERFSAQQFPDLHSELNLSSLELGDSALYFCASSARTGEPQHFGDGTRLSIL.